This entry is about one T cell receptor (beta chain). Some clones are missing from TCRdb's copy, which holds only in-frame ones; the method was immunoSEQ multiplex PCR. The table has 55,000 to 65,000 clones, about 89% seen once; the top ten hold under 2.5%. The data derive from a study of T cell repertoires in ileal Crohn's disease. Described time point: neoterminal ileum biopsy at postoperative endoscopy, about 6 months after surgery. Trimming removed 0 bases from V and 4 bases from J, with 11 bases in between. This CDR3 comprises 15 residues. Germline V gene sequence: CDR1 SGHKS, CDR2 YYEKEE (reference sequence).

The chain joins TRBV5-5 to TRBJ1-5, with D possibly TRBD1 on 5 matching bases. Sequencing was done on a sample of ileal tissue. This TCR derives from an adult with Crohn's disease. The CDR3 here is CASSLVGGLNQPQHF. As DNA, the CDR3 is TGTGCCAGCAGCTTGGTCGGGGGTTTGAATCAGCCCCAGCATTTT.